The T cell receptor (beta chain) under discussion was sequenced for a study of human T cells and chemical hapten exposure (dated by TCRdb to about 2021). With regard to the full study: For sensitization, 2% DPC in acetone was applied to a roughly 2 cm by roughly 2 cm area of upper inner arm skin. Patients additionally received weekly therapeutic DPC doses to the scalp throughout the roughly 25-week study period. Patch testing on the upper back used Finn chambers containing 0.01% DPC, with scoring done after 6 days according to International Contact Dermatitis Research Group standards. The mostly female patient cohort included alopecia areata with under or over 50% scalp involvement, alopecia totalis and alopecia universalis. Libraries were pooled for sequencing, and per-sample TCR yields varied mainly because of small differences in library volumes within the pool. The study tracked peripheral blood TCR repertoire changes in vivo during primary and secondary sensitization to the hapten diphenylcyclopropenone (DPC) in alopecia patients. Blood samples were taken from patients before sensitization (week 0) and at 2, 6 and about 24 weeks after DPC sensitization. Blood for TCR sequencing was provided by twenty-nine alopecia patients at one to four time points (pre-sensitization, 2, 6 and 24 weeks). Findings and caveats that apply to the study as a whole: Repeated subsampling changed both the strength of the expansion versus patch-test correlation and the threshold at which the correlation became significant. Significantly more large CDR3 similarity clusters were formed by expanded TCRs than by pre-sensitization or healthy control sets, consistent with antigen-driven responses. Patch test score was positively correlated with the number of PT1 expanded TCRs, with significance at thresholds 8, 16 and 32 but not at 4. Because every patient had alopecia, a presumed autoimmune disease, the patients' immune response might differ from that of healthy individuals. The number of TCRs above 1 in 1000 frequency did not change with DPC sensitization; there was no evidence of global repertoire structure alterations.

To note about this clonotype: It has no known antigen specificity. Base-call qualities are not available, and no considerably larger clone is one nucleotide away.

The time point label on this specimen signifies: patch test 1, 2 weeks after DPC sensitization. This sample's treatment or condition label indicates: therapeutic diphenylcyclopropenone sensitization with weekly scalp DPC. At every patch-test visit, the blood draw took place before the patch test was put on. To be eligible, patients had to be aged 18 to 70, diagnosed with alopecia and judged suitable for DPC therapy, while pregnant patients were excluded. Total RNA was extracted from unfractionated whole blood that had been collected in Tempus Blood RNA tubes. From the cysteine up to the phenylalanine, the CDR3 has a length of 16 residues. Left in the record is the CDR3 DNA by itself, 48 bases read in frame from the first base. Taken from the germline V gene (reference sequence), the CDR1 and CDR2 loops are SEHNR and FQNEAQ. V is cut back by 5 bases and J by 7 bases, with 16 bases in the junction unmatched.

Library generation was performed with RACE. The instrument was a NextSeq 500. During library preparation, unique molecular identifiers were attached to individual cDNA molecules so that TCRs could be counted in a quantitative, reproducible way. Each blood RNA sample was used to sequence both TCR alpha and TCR beta chains. On the authors' methods: The median number of TCRs per sample was some 100,000, ranging from about 20,000 to 750,000. The Decombinator software suite was used to annotate V, J and CDR3 in the TCR reads. Every sample was subsampled to the same number of TCRs (28,000) for the PS versus PT1 abundance plots. TCRs were defined as expanded if absent before sensitization and observed at least eight times at the 2-week time point. In TCRdb, the public reads were trimmed at Q25 with fastp and aligned with MiXCR, with productive beta chains retained. Duplicate CDR3 protein sequences are folded into a single record with the most common DNA and genes. The V and J calls here are based on TCRdb, not the publication. The sample table holds 180,000 or so distinct CDR3 sequences, of which around 20% were seen once. Over 6.5% of the sample is in the top ten clones.

This chain joins TRBV7-9 to TRBJ2-7, with TRBD1 matching 8 junction bases. This specimen was whole blood, taken in connection with sensitization to the hapten diphenylcyclopropenone (DPC). The TCR sequence derives from a woman aged 45 to 65 with alopecia areata. Some clones in this sample may be carry-over from other donors' samples. The bases are TGTGCCAGCAGCGGATCAGCGGGTCAGGGGGCGCGTGAGCAGTACTTC. The translation is CASSGSAGQGAREQYF.